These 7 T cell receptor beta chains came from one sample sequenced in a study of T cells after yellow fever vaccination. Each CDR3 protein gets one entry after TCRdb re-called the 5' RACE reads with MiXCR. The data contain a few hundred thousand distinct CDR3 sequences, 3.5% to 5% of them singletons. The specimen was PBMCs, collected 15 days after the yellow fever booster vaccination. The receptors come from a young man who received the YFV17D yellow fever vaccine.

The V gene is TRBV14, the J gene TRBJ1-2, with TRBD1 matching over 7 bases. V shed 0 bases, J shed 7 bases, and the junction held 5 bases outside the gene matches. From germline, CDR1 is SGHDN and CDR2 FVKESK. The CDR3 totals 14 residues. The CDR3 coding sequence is TGTGCCAGCAGCCAAGATTGGGCAGGGGGTGGCTACACCTTC. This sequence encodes CASSQDWAGGGYTF.

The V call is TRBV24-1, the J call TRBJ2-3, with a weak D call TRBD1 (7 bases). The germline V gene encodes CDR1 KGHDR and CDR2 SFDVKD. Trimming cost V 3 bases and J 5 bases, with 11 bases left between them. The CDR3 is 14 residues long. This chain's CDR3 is CATSDARGVDTQYF. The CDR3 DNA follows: TGTGCCACCAGTGATGCCAGGGGGGTAGATACGCAGTATTTT.

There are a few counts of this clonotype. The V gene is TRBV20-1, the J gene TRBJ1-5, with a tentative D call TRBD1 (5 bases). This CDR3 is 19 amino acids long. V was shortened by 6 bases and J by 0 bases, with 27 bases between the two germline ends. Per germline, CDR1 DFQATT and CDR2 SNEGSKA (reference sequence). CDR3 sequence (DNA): TGCAGTGCCAGCAGTTTTTTCGGGACCCCCGACTATAGCAATCAGCCCCAGCATTTT. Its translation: CSASSFFGTPDYSNQPQHF.

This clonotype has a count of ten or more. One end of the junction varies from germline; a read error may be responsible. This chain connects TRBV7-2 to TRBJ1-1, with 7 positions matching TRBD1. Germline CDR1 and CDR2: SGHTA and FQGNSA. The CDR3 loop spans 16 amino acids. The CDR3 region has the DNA TGTGCCAGCAGCCTAGCGACAGGGAGGTTGAACACTGAAGCTTTCTTT. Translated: CASSLATGRLNTEAFF.

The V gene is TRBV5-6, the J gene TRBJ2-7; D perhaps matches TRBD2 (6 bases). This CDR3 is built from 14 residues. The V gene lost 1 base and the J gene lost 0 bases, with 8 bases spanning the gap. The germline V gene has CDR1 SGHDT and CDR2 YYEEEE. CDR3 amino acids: CASSLYGSSYEQYF. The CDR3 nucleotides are TGTGCCAGCAGCTTGTACGGGAGCTCCTACGAGCAGTACTTC.

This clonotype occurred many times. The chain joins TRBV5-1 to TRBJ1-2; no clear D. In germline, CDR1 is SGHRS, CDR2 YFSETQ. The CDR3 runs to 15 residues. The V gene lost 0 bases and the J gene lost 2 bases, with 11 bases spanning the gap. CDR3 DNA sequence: TGCGCCAGCAGCTTGGGGGTCGGGCCCAACTATGGCTACACCTTC. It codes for CASSLGVGPNYGYTF.

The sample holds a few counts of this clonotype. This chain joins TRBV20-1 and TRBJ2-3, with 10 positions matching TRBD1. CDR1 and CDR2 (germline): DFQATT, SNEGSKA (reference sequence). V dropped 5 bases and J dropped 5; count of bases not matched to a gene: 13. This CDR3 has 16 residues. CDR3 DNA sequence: TGCAGTGCTGATAGGCCCGGGACAGGGGACGTAGATACGCAGTATTTT. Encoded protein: CSADRPGTGDVDTQYF.